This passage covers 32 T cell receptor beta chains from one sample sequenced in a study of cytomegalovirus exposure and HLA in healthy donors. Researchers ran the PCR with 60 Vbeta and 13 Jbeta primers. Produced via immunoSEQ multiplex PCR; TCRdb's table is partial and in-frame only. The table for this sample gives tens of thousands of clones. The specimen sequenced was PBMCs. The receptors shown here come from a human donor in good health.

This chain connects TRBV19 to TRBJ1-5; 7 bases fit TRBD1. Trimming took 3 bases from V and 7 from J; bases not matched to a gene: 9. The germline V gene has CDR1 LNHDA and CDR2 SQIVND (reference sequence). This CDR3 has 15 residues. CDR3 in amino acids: CASSMSGTVIQPQHF. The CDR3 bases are TGTGCCAGTAGTATGTCGGGGACAGTAATACAGCCCCAGCATTTT.

CDR3: CASSSRPDRANTEAFF. Written as DNA, the CDR3 is TGCGCCAGCAGCTCTAGACCGGACAGAGCTAACACTGAAGCTTTCTTT. The chain has TRBV5-1 and TRBJ1-1; D perhaps matches TRBD1 (6 bases). The V and J ends lost 3 bases and 2 bases respectively, with 17 bases between them. The CDR3 sequence is 16 residues long. Germline V gives CDR1 SGHRS, CDR2 YFSETQ.

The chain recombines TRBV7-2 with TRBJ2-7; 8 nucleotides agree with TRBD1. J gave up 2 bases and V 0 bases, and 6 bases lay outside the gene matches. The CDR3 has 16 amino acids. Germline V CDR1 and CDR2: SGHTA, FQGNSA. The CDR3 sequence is CASSLALGTGAYEQYF. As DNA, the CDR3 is TGTGCCAGCAGCTTAGCCCTCGGGACAGGAGCCTACGAGCAGTACTTC.

The CDR3 nucleotides read TGTGCCAGCAGCCCAGGACTAGCGGGGCCTTTTTTCCAAGAGACCCAGTACTTC. This encodes CASSPGLAGPFFQETQYF. J is TRBJ2-5 and V is TRBV14; 12 bases line up with TRBD2. CDR1 and CDR2 from the germline V gene are SGHDN and FVKESK. The CDR3 has 18 residues. The junction had 10 bases not matched to a gene; V was cut back by 4 bases and J by 1 base.

In DNA, the CDR3 is TGTGCCAGCAGTTTACTGCGGAGGAATGAGCAGTTCTTC. Protein sequence: CASSLLRRNEQFF. V gene TRBV6-6 combines with J gene TRBJ2-1; TRBD2 might be the D (5 bases). Between the trimmed V and J ends, which lost 4 bases and 7 bases, there was a span of 11 bases. The germline V gene has CDR1 MNHNY and CDR2 SVGAGI (reference sequence). CDR3 length equals 13 residues.

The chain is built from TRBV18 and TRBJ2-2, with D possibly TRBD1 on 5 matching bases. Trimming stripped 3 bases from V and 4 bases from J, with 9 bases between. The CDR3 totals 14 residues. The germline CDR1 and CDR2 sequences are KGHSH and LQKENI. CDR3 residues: CASSPRDSTGELFF. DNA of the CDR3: TGTGCCAGCTCACCCCGCGACAGCACCGGGGAGCTGTTTTTT.

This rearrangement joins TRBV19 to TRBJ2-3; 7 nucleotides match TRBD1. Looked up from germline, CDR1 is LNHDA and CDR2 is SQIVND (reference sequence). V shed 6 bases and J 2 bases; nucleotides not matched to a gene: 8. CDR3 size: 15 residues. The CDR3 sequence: CASSQPGQITDTQYF. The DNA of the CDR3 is TGTGCCAGTAGCCAACCGGGACAGATCACAGATACGCAGTATTTT.

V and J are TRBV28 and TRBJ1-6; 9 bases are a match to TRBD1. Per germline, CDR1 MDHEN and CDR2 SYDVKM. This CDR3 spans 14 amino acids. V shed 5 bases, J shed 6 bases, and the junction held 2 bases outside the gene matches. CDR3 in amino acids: CASSGTGINSPLHF. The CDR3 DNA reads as TGTGCCAGCAGTGGGACAGGGATTAATTCACCCCTCCACTTT.

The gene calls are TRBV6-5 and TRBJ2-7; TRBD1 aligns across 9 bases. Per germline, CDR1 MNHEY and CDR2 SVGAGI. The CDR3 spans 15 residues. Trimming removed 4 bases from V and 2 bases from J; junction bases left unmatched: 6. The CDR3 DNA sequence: TGTGCCAGCAGTTGGGGGACAGGGCCGCCCTACGAGCAGTACTTC. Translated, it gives CASSWGTGPPYEQYF.

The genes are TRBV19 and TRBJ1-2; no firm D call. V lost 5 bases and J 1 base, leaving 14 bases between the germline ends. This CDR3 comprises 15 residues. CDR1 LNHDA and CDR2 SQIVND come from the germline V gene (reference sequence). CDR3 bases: TGTGCCAGTAGTTCCGGAGGAGGAGTTAACTATGGCTACACCTTC. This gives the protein CASSSGGGVNYGYTF.

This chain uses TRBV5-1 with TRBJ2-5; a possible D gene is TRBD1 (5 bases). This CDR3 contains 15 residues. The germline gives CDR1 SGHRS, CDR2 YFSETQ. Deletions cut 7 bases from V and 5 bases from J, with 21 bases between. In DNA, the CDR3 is TGCGCCAGCCTCCCCGGAGTCACAGGCCGGGAGACCCAGTACTTC. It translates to CASLPGVTGRETQYF.

The CDR3 reads CASSLGLAGWTDTQYF. The CDR3 DNA reads TGCGCCAGCAGCCTAGGACTAGCGGGTTGGACAGATACGCAGTATTTT. V is TRBV5-1 and J is TRBJ2-3; 11 bases agree with TRBD2. Germline CDR1 SGHRS, CDR2 YFSETQ. The V and J ends lost 4 bases and 3 bases, in that order; junction bases with no gene match: 7. This CDR3 region has 16 residues.

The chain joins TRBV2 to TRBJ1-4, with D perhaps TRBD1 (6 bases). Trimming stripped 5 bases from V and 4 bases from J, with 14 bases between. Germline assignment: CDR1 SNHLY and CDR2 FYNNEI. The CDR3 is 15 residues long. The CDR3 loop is CASSFPDSGNEKLFF. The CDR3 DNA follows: TGTGCCAGCAGTTTTCCGGACAGTGGTAATGAAAAACTGTTTTTT.

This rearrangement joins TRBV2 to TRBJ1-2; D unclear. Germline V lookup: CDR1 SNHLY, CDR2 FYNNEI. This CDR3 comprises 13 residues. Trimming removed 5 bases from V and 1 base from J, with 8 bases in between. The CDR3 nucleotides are TGTGCCAGCAGTCTTGACATTAACTATGGCTACACCTTC. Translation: CASSLDINYGYTF. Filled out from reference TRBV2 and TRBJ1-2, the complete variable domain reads EPEVTQTPSHQVTQMGQEVILRCVPISNHLYFYWYRQILGQKVEFLVSFYNNEISEKSEIFDDQFSVERPDGSNFTLKIRSTKLEDSAMYFCASSLDINYGYTFGSGTRLTVV.

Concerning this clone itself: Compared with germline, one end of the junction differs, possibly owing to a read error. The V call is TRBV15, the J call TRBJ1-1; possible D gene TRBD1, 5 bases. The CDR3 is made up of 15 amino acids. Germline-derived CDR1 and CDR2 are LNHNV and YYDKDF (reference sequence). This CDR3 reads CATSRDRAANTEDFF. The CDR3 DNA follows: TGTGCCACCAGCAGAGACAGGGCAGCGAACACTGAAGATTTCTTT.

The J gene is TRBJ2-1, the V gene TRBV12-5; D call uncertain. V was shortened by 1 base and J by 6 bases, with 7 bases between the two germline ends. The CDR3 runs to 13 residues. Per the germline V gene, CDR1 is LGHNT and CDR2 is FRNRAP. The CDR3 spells CASGLAGGNEQFF. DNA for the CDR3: TGTGCTAGTGGTTTGGCTGGCGGCAATGAGCAGTTCTTC. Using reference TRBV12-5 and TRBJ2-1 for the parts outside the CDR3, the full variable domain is DARVTQTPRHKVTEMGQEVTMRCQPILGHNTVFWYRQTMMQGLELLAYFRNRAPLDDSGMPKDRFSAEMPDATLATLKIQPSEPRDSAVYFCASGLAGGNEQFFGPGTRLTVL.

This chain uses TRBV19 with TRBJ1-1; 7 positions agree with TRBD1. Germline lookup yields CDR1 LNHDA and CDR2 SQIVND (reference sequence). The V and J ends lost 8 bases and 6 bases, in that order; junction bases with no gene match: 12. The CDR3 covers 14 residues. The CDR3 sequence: CASSRTDRESEAFF. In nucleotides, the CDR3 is TGTGCCAGTTCTCGAACCGACAGGGAGTCTGAAGCTTTCTTT. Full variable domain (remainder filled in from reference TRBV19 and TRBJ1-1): DGGITQSPKYLFRKEGQNVTLSCEQNLNHDAMYWYRQDPGQGLRLIYYSQIVNDFQKGDIAEGYSVSREKKESFPLTVTSAQKNPTAFYLCASSRTDRESEAFFGQGTRLTVV.

The CDR3 nucleotides read TGTGCCAGCAGCTTAGCGCGGGGGTTCGACGAGCAGTACTTC. Its protein product is CASSLARGFDEQYF. The chain joins TRBV7-2 to TRBJ2-7; 7 bases match TRBD2. The J segment lost 5 bases and the V segment lost 0 bases, leaving 4 bases of the junction unmatched. Germline V gene sequence: CDR1 SGHTA, CDR2 FQGNSA. This CDR3 is built from 14 residues.

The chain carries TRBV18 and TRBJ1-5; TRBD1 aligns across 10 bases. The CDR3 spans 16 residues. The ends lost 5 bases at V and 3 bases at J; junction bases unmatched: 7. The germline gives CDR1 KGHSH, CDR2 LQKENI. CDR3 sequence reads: CASSVDRGTNNQPQHF. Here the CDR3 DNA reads TGTGCCAGCTCAGTGGACAGGGGGACAAACAATCAGCCCCAGCATTTT. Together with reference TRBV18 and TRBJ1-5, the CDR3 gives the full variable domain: NAGVMQNPRHLVRRRGQEARLRCSPMKGHSHVYWYRQLPEEGLKFMVYLQKENIIDESGMPKERFSAEFPKEGPSILRIQQVVRGDSAAYFCASSVDRGTNNQPQHFGDGTRLSIL.

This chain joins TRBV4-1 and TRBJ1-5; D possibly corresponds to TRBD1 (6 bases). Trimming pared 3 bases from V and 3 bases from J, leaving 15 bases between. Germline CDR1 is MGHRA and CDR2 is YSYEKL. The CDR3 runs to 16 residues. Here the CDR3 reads CASSQAGVGANQPQHF. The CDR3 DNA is TGCGCCAGCAGCCAGGCGGGAGTGGGGGCCAATCAGCCCCAGCATTTT.

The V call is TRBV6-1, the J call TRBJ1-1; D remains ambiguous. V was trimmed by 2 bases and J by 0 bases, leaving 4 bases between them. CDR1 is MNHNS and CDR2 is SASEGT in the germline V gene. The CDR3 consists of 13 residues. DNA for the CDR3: TGTGCCAGCAGTGAAACTTTGAACACTGAAGCTTTCTTT. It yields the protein CASSETLNTEAFF.

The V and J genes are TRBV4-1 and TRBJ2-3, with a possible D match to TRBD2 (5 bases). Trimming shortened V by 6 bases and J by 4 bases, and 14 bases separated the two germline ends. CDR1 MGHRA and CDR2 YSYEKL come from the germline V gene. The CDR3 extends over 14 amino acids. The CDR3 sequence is CASSLGSGPDTQYF. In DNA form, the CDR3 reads TGCGCCAGCAGTTTGGGGAGTGGGCCAGATACGCAGTATTTT.

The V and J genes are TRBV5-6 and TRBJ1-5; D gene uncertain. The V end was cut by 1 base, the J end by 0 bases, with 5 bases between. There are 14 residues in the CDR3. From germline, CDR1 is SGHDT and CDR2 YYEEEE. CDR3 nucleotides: TGTGCCAGCAGCTTGTCTTATAGCAATCAGCCCCAGCATTTT. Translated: CASSLSYSNQPQHF.

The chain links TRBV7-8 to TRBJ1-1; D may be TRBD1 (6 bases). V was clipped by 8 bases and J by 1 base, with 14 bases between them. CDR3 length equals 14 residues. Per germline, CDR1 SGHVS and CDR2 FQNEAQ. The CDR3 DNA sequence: TGTGCCAGCGCAGTTGGGGGCCAGAACACTGAAGCTTTCTTT. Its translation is CASAVGGQNTEAFF.

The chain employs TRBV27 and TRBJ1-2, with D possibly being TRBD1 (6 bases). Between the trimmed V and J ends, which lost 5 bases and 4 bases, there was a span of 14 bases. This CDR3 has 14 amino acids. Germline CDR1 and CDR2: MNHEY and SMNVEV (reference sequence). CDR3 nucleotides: TGTGCCAGCAGTCCACAGGGACCCCTCTATGGCTACACCTTC. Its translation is CASSPQGPLYGYTF.

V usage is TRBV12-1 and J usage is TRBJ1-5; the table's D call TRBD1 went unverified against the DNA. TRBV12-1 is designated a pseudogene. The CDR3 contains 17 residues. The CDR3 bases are TGTGCCAGCAGCTTAGACCAGGGGGCGAAGGGCAATCAGCCCCAGCATTTT. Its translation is CASSLDQGAKGNQPQHF.

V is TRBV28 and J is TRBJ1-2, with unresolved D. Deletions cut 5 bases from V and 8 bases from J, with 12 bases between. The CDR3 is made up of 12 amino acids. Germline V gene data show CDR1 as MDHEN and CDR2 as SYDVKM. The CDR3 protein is CASSPRTGGYTF. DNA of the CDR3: TGTGCCAGCAGTCCACGAACGGGGGGCTACACCTTC.

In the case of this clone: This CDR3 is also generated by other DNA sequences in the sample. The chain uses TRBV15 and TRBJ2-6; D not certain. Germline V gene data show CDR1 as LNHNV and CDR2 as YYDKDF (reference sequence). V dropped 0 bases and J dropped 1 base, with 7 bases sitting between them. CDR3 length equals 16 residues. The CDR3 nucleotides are TGTGCCACCAGCAGAGATAGAGGATCTGGGGCCAACGTCCTGACTTTC. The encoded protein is CATSRDRGSGANVLTF.

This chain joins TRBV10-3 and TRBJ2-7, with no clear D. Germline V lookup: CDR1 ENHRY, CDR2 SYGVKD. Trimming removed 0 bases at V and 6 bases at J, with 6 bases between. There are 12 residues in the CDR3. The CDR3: CAISESTGEQYF. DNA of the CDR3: TGTGCCATCAGTGAGTCAACGGGCGAGCAGTACTTC.

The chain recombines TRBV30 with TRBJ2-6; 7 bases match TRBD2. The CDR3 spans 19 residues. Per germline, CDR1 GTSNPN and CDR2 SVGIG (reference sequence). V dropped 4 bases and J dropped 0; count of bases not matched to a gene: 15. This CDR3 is CAWTPGGGRRLSGANVLTF. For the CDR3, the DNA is TGTGCCTGGACCCCGGGGGGAGGGAGGCGTCTCTCTGGGGCCAACGTCCTGACTTTC.

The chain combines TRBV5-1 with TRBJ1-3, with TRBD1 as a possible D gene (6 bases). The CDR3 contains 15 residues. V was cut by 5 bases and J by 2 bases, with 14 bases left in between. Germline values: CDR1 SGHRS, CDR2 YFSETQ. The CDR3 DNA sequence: TGCGCCAGCAGTCAACAGGGAGCTACTGGAAACACCATATATTTT. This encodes CASSQQGATGNTIYF.

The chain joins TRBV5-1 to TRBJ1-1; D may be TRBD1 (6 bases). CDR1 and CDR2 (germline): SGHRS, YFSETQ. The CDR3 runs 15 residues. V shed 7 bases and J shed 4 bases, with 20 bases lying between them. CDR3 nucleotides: TGCGCCAGCGCCGATGCCACAGGGAGCGGCACTGAAGCTTTCTTT. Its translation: CASADATGSGTEAFF.